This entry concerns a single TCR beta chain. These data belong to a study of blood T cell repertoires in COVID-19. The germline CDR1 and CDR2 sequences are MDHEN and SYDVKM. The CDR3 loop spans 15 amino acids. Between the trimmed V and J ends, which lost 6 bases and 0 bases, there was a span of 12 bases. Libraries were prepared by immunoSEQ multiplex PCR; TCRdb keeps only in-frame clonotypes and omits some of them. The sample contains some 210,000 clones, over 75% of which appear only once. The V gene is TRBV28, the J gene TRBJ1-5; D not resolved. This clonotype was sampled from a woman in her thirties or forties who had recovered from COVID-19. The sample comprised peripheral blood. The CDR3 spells CASRSRRDSNQPQHF. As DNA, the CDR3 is TGTGCCAGCAGATCACGACGGGATAGCAATCAGCCCCAGCATTTT.